This T cell receptor (beta chain) was sequenced during a study of human T cells and chemical hapten exposure. Regarding the study as a whole: Donors were affected by alopecia, so their immune reaction might vary from that of healthy individuals. Expanded TCRs were compared with controls, and the expanded TCRs formed significantly more large CDR3 similarity clusters.

Germline V CDR1 and CDR2: GTSNPN, SVGIG (reference sequence). Trimming removed 0 bases from V and 4 bases from J, with 7 bases in between. CDR3 length: 13 amino acids. This clonotype was seen repeatedly, ten times or more. The target antigen is unknown. The library put unique molecular identifiers onto individual cDNA molecules. From the RACE reads, TCRdb called clonotypes with MiXCR, one entry per CDR3 protein. The sample contains 40,000 to 50,000 distinct CDR3 sequences, over 10% of which appear only once. Time point indicated: pre-sensitization, week 0. Treatment: therapeutic diphenylcyclopropenone sensitization with weekly scalp DPC. Patch tests were applied only after blood draws.

The receptor comes from a woman aged 25 to 39 with alopecia areata. Some clones in this sample may be carry-over from other donors' samples. V usage is TRBV30 and J usage is TRBJ2-1; unclear D gene. The sample in question was whole blood, obtained in connection with sensitization to the hapten diphenylcyclopropenone (DPC). The CDR3 DNA sequence: TGTGCCTGGAGTGTAAACGGTTACAATGAGCAGTTCTTC. Translating it yields CAWSVNGYNEQFF.